The 11 T cell receptor beta chains reported below all come from one sample, sequenced in a study of T cell changes during pregnancy in multiple sclerosis. The assay was immunoSEQ multiplex PCR, and TCRdb's table has in-frame clones only and misses some. The repertoire holds more than 35,000 clones, with approximately 91% as singletons. Sample: CD4+ T cells from peripheral blood mononuclear cells, taken in the third trimester of pregnancy. These receptors were collected from a female donor in good health, enrolled as a control in a pregnancy study.

The V and J genes are TRBV6-5 and TRBJ1-2; D not resolved. There are 15 residues in the CDR3. Germline CDR1 is MNHEY and CDR2 is SVGAGI. The V end lost 0 bases, the J end lost 3 bases, and 11 bases lay between the germline ends. The CDR3 spells CASSYSFYGDYGYTF. The DNA for the CDR3 is TGTGCCAGCAGTTACTCATTTTACGGAGACTATGGCTACACCTTC.

CDR3 DNA sequence: TGTGCCAGCAGCCTAAGCGGGAGTGAGCAGTTCTTC. Translation gives CASSLSGSEQFF. The rearrangement links TRBV7-3 to TRBJ2-1, with 8 nucleotides matching TRBD2. J gave up 9 bases and V 5 bases, and 3 bases lay outside the gene matches. CDR1 is SGHTA, CDR2 FQGTGA, per germline. The CDR3 spans 12 residues.

This clone was observed a single time. The chain employs TRBV19 and TRBJ1-5; possible D gene TRBD1, 5 bases. V was pared by 5 bases and J by 9 bases, with 23 bases between. The CDR3 length is 16 residues. CDR1 LNHDA and CDR2 SQIVND come from the germline V gene (reference sequence). The CDR3 DNA is TGTGCCAGTAGTCCCCAAGGAGGGGCTCGAGTAGTGCCCCAGCATTTT. This codes for CASSPQGGARVVPQHF.

The rearrangement links TRBV28 to TRBJ2-7, with D possibly matching TRBD1 (5 bases). Germline values: CDR1 MDHEN, CDR2 SYDVKM. The CDR3 is 12 residues long. V was trimmed by 8 bases and J by 3 bases, leaving 11 bases between them. The CDR3 loop reads CASGKGVYEQYF. In DNA, the CDR3 is TGTGCCAGCGGGAAAGGGGTCTACGAGCAGTACTTC.

This chain uses TRBV7-2 with TRBJ2-3; 12 bases fit TRBD2. V lost 4 bases to trimming and J lost 6 bases; unmatched junction nucleotides: 8. This CDR3 region has 16 residues. Germline CDR1 is SGHTA and CDR2 is FQGNSA. CDR3 sequence (DNA): TGTGCCAGCAGCTACCTAGCGGGAGGGTTCTACGATACGCAGTATTTT. Its translation: CASSYLAGGFYDTQYF.

The CDR3 is CASSLYKGKETQYF. The CDR3 nucleotides read TGTGCCAGCAGCTTGTATAAGGGGAAAGAGACCCAGTACTTC. This chain joins TRBV5-4 and TRBJ2-5; D is possibly TRBD1 (5 bases). CDR1 is SGHNT and CDR2 is YYREEE in the germline V gene (reference sequence). The CDR3 sequence is 14 residues long. The germline V and J ends were trimmed by 1 base and 3 bases, with 10 bases remaining between them.

There are a few counts of this clone. The chain recombines TRBV30 with TRBJ2-2; TRBD2 matches 11 bases. Germline V gene sequence: CDR1 GTSNPN, CDR2 SVGIG (reference sequence). This CDR3 is 14 amino acids long. Trimming removed 2 bases from V and 6 bases from J; junction bases left unmatched: 2. The CDR3: CAWSSLAGAGELFF. Here the CDR3 DNA reads TGTGCCTGGAGTTCACTAGCGGGAGCCGGGGAGCTGTTTTTT.

The V call is TRBV6-4, the J call TRBJ1-1, with a weak D call TRBD1 (6 bases). The CDR3 runs to 13 residues. Per germline, CDR1 MRHNA and CDR2 SNTAGT. Trimming removed 3 bases at V and 1 base at J, with 6 bases between. CDR3 sequence (DNA): TGTGCCAGCAGTGAACAGGGGAACACTGAAGCTTTCTTT. Protein product: CASSEQGNTEAFF.

V gene TRBV5-6 combines with J gene TRBJ2-7, with a tentative D call TRBD1 (5 bases). The CDR3 has 13 residues. The germline CDR1 and CDR2 sequences are SGHDT and YYEEEE. The V and J ends lost 3 bases and 9 bases respectively, with 16 bases between them. The CDR3 sequence: CASSYTTATGQYF. The CDR3 region has the DNA TGTGCCAGCAGCTATACGACAGCGACGGGGCAGTACTTC.

The rearrangement uses TRBV9 and TRBJ2-5; a weak D match, TRBD1 (6 bases). V lost 3 bases, J lost 5 bases, and 14 bases lay in between. Germline V gene lookup returns CDR1 SGDLS and CDR2 YYNGEE. This CDR3 has 14 amino acids. The DNA for the CDR3 is TGTGCCAGCAGCGCCTCTGGGACAAGTGAGACCCAGTACTTC. Translation: CASSASGTSETQYF. The complete variable domain, with remaining parts taken from reference TRBV9 and TRBJ2-5, reads DSGVTQTPKHLITATGQRVTLRCSPRSGDLSVYWYQQSLDQGLQFLIQYYNGEERAKGNILERFSAQQFPDLHSELNLSSLELGDSALYFCASSASGTSETQYFGPGTRLLVL.

The chain has TRBV2 and TRBJ2-7; possibly TRBD1 for D (5 bases). The CDR3 spans 15 residues. Trimming stripped 2 bases from V and 2 bases from J, with 13 bases between. Per the germline V gene, CDR1 is SNHLY and CDR2 is FYNNEI. CDR3 residues: CASSELGHSPYEQYF. CDR3 nucleotides: TGTGCCAGCAGTGAACTCGGACACTCCCCCTACGAGCAGTACTTC.